Below are 10 T cell receptor beta chains sequenced from a single sample in a study of cytomegalovirus exposure and HLA in healthy donors. TCRdb's table, derived via immunoSEQ multiplex PCR, lists solely in-frame clones and lacks some. The repertoire includes about 160,000 clones, over 85% of them detected once, and approximately 10% sits in the top ten. The sample comprised PBMCs. Receptor source: a woman between 18 and 30 years old in good health and CMV-seropositive.

The chain has TRBV29-1 and TRBJ2-1; D is possibly TRBD2 (6 bases). Trimming cost V 6 bases and J 12 bases, with 15 bases left between them. CDR1 is SQVTM and CDR2 is ANQGSEA in the germline V gene. This CDR3 comprises 11 residues. CDR3: CSVHGTQTQFF. DNA for the CDR3: TGCAGCGTCCACGGGACTCAAACGCAGTTCTTC.

This chain uses TRBV19 with TRBJ1-1, with a tentative D call TRBD1 (6 bases). In germline, CDR1 is LNHDA, CDR2 SQIVND (reference sequence). Trimming cost V 3 bases and J 2 bases, with 16 bases left between them. The CDR3 sequence is 16 residues long. CDR3 sequence (DNA): TGTGCCAGTAGTATTAGGTTTAGGGGGTACAACACTGAAGCTTTCTTT. Protein: CASSIRFRGYNTEAFF.

DNA for the CDR3: TGTGCCAGTACGGGGACAGAAGATGAAAAACTGTTTTTT. Translating gives CASTGTEDEKLFF. This chain links TRBV19 with TRBJ1-4; 7 bases fit TRBD1. Germline V lookup: CDR1 LNHDA, CDR2 SQIVND (reference sequence). The V gene end was trimmed by 7 bases and the J gene end by 6 bases; junction bases not matched to a gene: 5. The CDR3 loop spans 13 amino acids.

This clone was seen only once. The chain links TRBV7-6 to TRBJ2-1, with D tentatively TRBD2 (6 bases). The V end was cut by 4 bases, the J end by 0 bases, with 10 bases between. The CDR3 runs to 15 residues. In germline, CDR1 is SGHVS, CDR2 FNYEAQ. The CDR3 coding sequence is TGTGCCAGCAGCTCGCGGGGTAGCTCCTACAATGAGCAGTTCTTC. Translated: CASSSRGSSYNEQFF.

The chain is built from TRBV5-1 and TRBJ2-5; weak D call: TRBD2 (6 bases). CDR3 length equals 14 residues. Germline V gene data show CDR1 as SGHRS and CDR2 as YFSETQ. V lost 4 bases and J 5 bases, leaving 15 bases between the germline ends. The CDR3 coding sequence is TGCGCCAGCAGCATCCAGCCGGGGGAGGAGACCCAGTACTTC. It yields the protein CASSIQPGEETQYF.

The chain is built from TRBV27 and TRBJ2-7; 15 positions match TRBD2. The CDR3 is made up of 15 amino acids. After removal of 8 bases from V and 3 bases from J, the junction contained 5 bases not matched to a gene. Germline CDR1 MNHEY, CDR2 SMNVEV (reference sequence). CDR3 in DNA: TGTGCCAGCCTCGGACTAGCGGGAGGGGACTACGAGCAGTACTTC. It specifies CASLGLAGGDYEQYF.

The chain is built from TRBV7-9 and TRBJ2-3; D might be TRBD2 (5 bases). V lost 0 bases, J lost 4 bases, and 11 bases lay in between. Per germline, CDR1 SEHNR and CDR2 FQNEAQ (reference sequence). There are 15 residues in the CDR3. CDR3 bases: TGTGCCAGCAGCTTAGCGGGAGTTAACGCAGATACGCAGTATTTT. Translating gives CASSLAGVNADTQYF.

A few counts support this clone. The chain joins TRBV28 to TRBJ2-6, with a tentative D call TRBD2 (6 bases). The CDR3 contains 14 residues. V gave up 6 bases and J gave up 3 bases, with 9 bases separating them. From germline, CDR1 is MDHEN and CDR2 SYDVKM. The DNA of the CDR3 is TGTGCCAGCAGGCGGGGTTTTGGGGCCAACGTCCTGACTTTC. Translating it yields CASRRGFGANVLTF.

This sequence joins TRBV28 and TRBJ2-3, with 10 bases matching TRBD2. The V gene's germline CDR1 is MDHEN and CDR2 SYDVKM. The CDR3 extends over 17 amino acids. The V gene end was trimmed by 7 bases and the J gene end by 2 bases; junction bases not matched to a gene: 12. CDR3: CASIGLAGVQVTDTQYF. The CDR3 DNA follows: TGTGCCAGCATTGGGCTAGCGGGAGTCCAAGTCACAGATACGCAGTATTTT. Variable domain in full (rest from reference TRBV28 and TRBJ2-3): DVKVTQSSRYLVKRTGEKVFLECVQDMDHENMFWYRQDPGLGLRLIYFSYDVKMKEKGDIPEGYSVSREKKERFSLILESASTNQTSMYLCASIGLAGVQVTDTQYFGPGTRLTVL.

The chain joins TRBV4-1 to TRBJ1-5; D not resolved. This CDR3 is 16 amino acids long. The V end was cut by 6 bases, the J end by 3 bases, with 18 bases between. The germline gives CDR1 MGHRA, CDR2 YSYEKL. The CDR3 sequence is CASSWSRSPTNQPQHF. Written as DNA, the CDR3 is TGCGCCAGCAGTTGGAGTCGATCGCCTACCAATCAGCCCCAGCATTTT.